Sequencing of this TCR beta chain was carried out in a study of T cell responses to AZD1222 COVID-19 vaccine. Generated by immunoSEQ multiplex PCR, the TCRdb table keeps only in-frame clones and is missing some. The repertoire holds about 150,000 clones, with 94% as singletons. This CDR3 is built from 15 residues. The germline V gene has CDR1 MDHEN and CDR2 SYDVKM. Between the trimmed V and J ends, which lost 6 bases and 2 bases, there was a span of 14 bases. Here the sequenced sample was peripheral blood, taken on day 0 of AZD1222 vaccination. The chain employs TRBV28 and TRBJ2-1; D may be TRBD1 (6 bases). The clonotype was recovered from an adult in good health. The CDR3 region has the DNA TGTGCCAGCAGCTTGACAGGAGTAACCTACAATGAGCAGTTCTTC. Translating gives CASSLTGVTYNEQFF. The full variable domain, completed using reference TRBV28 and TRBJ2-1, is DVKVTQSSRYLVKRTGEKVFLECVQDMDHENMFWYRQDPGLGLRLIYFSYDVKMKEKGDIPEGYSVSREKKERFSLILESASTNQTSMYLCASSLTGVTYNEQFFGPGTRLTVL.